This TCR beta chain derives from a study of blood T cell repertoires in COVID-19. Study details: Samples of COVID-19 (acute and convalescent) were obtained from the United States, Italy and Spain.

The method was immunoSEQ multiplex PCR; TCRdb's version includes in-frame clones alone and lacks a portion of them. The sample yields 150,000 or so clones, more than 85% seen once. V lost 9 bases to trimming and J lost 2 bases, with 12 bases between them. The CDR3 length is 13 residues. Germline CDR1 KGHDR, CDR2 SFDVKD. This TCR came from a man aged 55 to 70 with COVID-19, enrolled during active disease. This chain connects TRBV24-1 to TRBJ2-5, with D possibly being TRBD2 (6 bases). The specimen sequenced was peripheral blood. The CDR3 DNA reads TGTGCCACCGAGGAGGGCCCGCAAGAGACCCAGTACTTC. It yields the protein CATEEGPQETQYF.